Detailed here is one TCR beta chain. As yet, its antigen is unknown. The data belong to a study of T cell responses to AZD1222 COVID-19 vaccine. Trimming cost V 1 base and J 4 bases; bases outside gene matches: 6. This CDR3 is 16 amino acids long. CDR1 and CDR2 (germline): SGHDT, YYEEEE. Recipients boosted at about 4 weeks or about 12 weeks are pooled. Assay used: immunoSEQ multiplex PCR; TCRdb lists only in-frame clones, some missing. The sample carries 60,000 to 80,000 clones, about 78% recorded once. Points from the study as a whole: Across the whole spike, CD4 TCRs peaked at regions 160-218 and 743-854.

Here the sequenced sample was peripheral blood, taken 28 days after the second AZD1222 dose. This receptor was identified in an adult who received the AZD1222 COVID-19 vaccine. The chain is built from TRBV5-6 and TRBJ2-1, with 9 nucleotides matching TRBD1. Here the CDR3 DNA reads TGTGCCAGCAGCTTGATTCCCGGACAGGGGTACAATGAGCAGTTCTTC. Translation: CASSLIPGQGYNEQFF.